A single T cell receptor beta chain is shown here with its context. Antigen unknown. The data were obtained in a study of CXCR3-negative and CXCR3-positive naive CD8 T cells. Whole-study findings and limits: Both naive subsets had comparably high diversity; memory CD8+ cells much lower. It was found that naive subsets had comparable surface CD5, and TCR strength was inferred from TRB CDR3 properties. Naive CXCR3-positive cells had TRB CDR3s more hydrophobic than those of CXCR3-negative naive cells.

The V gene's germline CDR1 is DFQATT and CDR2 SNEGSKA (reference sequence). The CDR3 has 12 amino acids. Every subset of CD8+ T cells was sorted in triplicate at 250,000 to 350,000 cells each. Cells classed as naive CD8+ T cells were CD45RO-CCR7+CD27+CD95-. Carrying UMI labels, the TRB cDNA libraries were prepared through 5' RACE. Reprocessing the 5' RACE reads, TCRdb reports a single entry for every CDR3 protein and omits DNA. Its table lists just under 65,000 distinct CDR3 sequences. Sequenced: naive CXCR3+ CD8+ T cells from blood. Subset given: CD45RO-CCR7+CD27+CD95- naive CD8+ T cells expressing CXCR3 (TNR3+). V usage is TRBV20-1 and J usage is TRBJ2-1; TCRdb calls TRBD2, which cannot be checked without DNA. This clonotype originated in a human donor in good health. Some clones in this sample may be carry-over from other donors' samples. This CDR3 is CSASSPGLEQFF.